Sequencing of this T cell receptor (beta chain) was carried out in a study of T cell changes during pregnancy in multiple sclerosis. Profiling relied on immunoSEQ multiplex PCR, and the TCRdb table lists in-frame clones only, not all of them. This sample has some 51,000 clones, with 94% found just once. This clone turned up a few times. V shed 6 bases and J 8 bases; nucleotides not matched to a gene: 12. The CDR3 is 14 residues long. CDR1 is MNHEY, CDR2 SVGAGI, per germline. The receptor comes from a female donor with multiple sclerosis, enrolled in a pregnancy study. The rearrangement uses TRBV6-5 and TRBJ1-1; 7 bases agree with TRBD1. Here the sequenced sample was CD4+ T cells from peripheral blood mononuclear cells, taken in the second trimester of pregnancy. The CDR3, as DNA: TGTGCCAGCAGAAGCAACAGGGGAATCTCGGAAGCTTTCTTT. This encodes CASRSNRGISEAFF.